These T cell receptor beta chains were read from a single sample in a study of control samples from healthy donors and cancer patients. Sequenced by immunoSEQ multiplex PCR; TCRdb stores in-frame clones only, minus some. This table holds 100,000 to 150,000 clones, roughly nine tenths found once. Sequenced material: PBMCs. Receptor source: a man aged 50 or older with head and neck cancer. Both conserved end residues are part of each CDR3. The D gene is left open where the match is weak. For some rows the clone size is stated as once, few or many, or as a class when expanded; others skip it.

TGTGCCAGCACCCAGGGAGGATTAGATCAGCCCCAGCATTTT	CASTQGGLDQPQHF	TRBJ1-5	-	-	TRBV13
TGTGCCAGCAGCTTGGTTACAGGGGGCCAAGAGACCCAGTACTTC	CASSLVTGGQETQYF	TRBJ2-5	TRBD1	-	TRBV7-9
TGTGCCAGCACGCCCAGGGGTTCTGGCTACACCTTC	CASTPRGSGYTF	TRBJ1-2	-	-	TRBV28
TGTGCCAGCAGCTCGATAGACAGGGGAACCCTAAATTCACCCCTCCACTTT	CASSSIDRGTLNSPLHF	TRBJ1-6	TRBD1	-	TRBV7-9
TGTGCCAGCAGAACCGGGCATGACCACGAGCAGTACTTC	CASRTGHDHEQYF	TRBJ2-7	-	-	TRBV6-6
TGTGCCAGCAGCTCCCTGAGGGCTGAAGCTTTCTTT	CASSSLRAEAFF	TRBJ1-1	-	-	TRBV12-3/TRBV12-4
TGTGCCAGCAGCCAAGAGGGGACCTATGGCTACACCTTC	CASSQEGTYGYTF	TRBJ1-2	-	-	TRBV3-1/TRBV3-2
TGTGCCAGCAGCCAAGATAGTAGGATCGGTTCACCCCTCCACTTT	CASSQDSRIGSPLHF	TRBJ1-6	-	-	TRBV14
TGTGCCAGCAGCATGATAGCGGGAGGAACCGGTAATGAGCAGTTCTTC	CASSMIAGGTGNEQFF	TRBJ2-1	TRBD2	-	TRBV5-6
TGTGCCATCAGTGAGCCGATCGGGACAGGGGATCAAAAACTGTTTTTT	CAISEPIGTGDQKLFF	TRBJ1-4	TRBD1	-	TRBV10-3
TGTGCCTGGAGTGTTGGGGGAGGTTCTACGCAGTATTTT	CAWSVGGGSTQYF	TRBJ2-3	-	once	TRBV30
TGTGCCAGCAGTGAAGCGCTAGCGGACTACGAGCAGTACTTC	CASSEALADYEQYF	TRBJ2-7	TRBD2	-	TRBV6-1
TGTGCCAGCAGTAACTCCGGGGGACAGAGCATTGAAAAACTGTTTTTT	CASSNSGGQSIEKLFF	TRBJ1-4	TRBD1	-	TRBV6-5
TGCGCCAGCAGCTTAGTAACCGGGACAGGGAACACCGGGGAGCTGTTTTTT	CASSLVTGTGNTGELFF	TRBJ2-2	TRBD1	-	TRBV5-1